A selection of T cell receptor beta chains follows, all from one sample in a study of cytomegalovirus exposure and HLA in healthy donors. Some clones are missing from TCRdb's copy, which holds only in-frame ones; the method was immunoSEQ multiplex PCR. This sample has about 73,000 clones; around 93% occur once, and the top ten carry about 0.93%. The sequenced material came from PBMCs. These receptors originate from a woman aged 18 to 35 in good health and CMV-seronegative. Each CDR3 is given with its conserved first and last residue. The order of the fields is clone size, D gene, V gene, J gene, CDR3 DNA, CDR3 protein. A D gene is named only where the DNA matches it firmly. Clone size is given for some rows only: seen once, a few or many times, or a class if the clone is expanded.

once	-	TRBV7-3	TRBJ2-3	TGTGCCAGCTCCTTGAGTGGGCTAGATACGCAGTATTTT	CASSLSGLDTQYF
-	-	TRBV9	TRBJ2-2	TGTGCCAGCAGCTGGGGAGGTGACACCGGGGAGCTGTTTTTT	CASSWGGDTGELFF
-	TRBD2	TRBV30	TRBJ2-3	TGTGCCTGGAGTGTACATGCGGGGGTAGAATTAGATACGCAGTATTTT	CAWSVHAGVELDTQYF
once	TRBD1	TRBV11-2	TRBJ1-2	TGTGCCAGCAGCCCGGACAGGGGCTATGGCTACACCTTC	CASSPDRGYGYTF
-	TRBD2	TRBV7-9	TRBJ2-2	TGTGCCAGCAGCTTAGGACTAGCGGGGCGCACCGGGGAGCTGTTTTTT	CASSLGLAGRTGELFF
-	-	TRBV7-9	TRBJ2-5	TGTGCCAGCAGCCGGCGGGACCAAGAGACCCAGTACTTC	CASSRRDQETQYF
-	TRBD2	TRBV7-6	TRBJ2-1	TGTGCCAGCAGGAAGCTTAGGTCCAGCGGGACCAACAATGAGCAGTTCTTC	CASRKLRSSGTNNEQFF
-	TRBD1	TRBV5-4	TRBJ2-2	TGTGCCAGCAGCCCTGGACAGGGGTTGACCGGGGAGCTGTTTTTT	CASSPGQGLTGELFF
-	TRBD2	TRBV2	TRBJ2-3	TGTGCCAGCAGTGAACCCGGACTAGCGGTGAGCACAGATACGCAGTATTTT	CASSEPGLAVSTDTQYF
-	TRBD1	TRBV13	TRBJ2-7	TGTGCCAGCAGCCCACGGGGACAGGGTACCGACGAGCAGTACTTC	CASSPRGQGTDEQYF
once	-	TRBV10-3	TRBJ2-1	TGTGCCAGCTATCCGGGGATTCGGGATGAGCAGTTCTTC	CASYPGIRDEQFF
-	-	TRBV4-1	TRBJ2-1	TGCGCCAACAGCCAAGAGACTGGACTCTCCTACAATGAGCAGTTCTTC	CANSQETGLSYNEQFF
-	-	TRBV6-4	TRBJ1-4	TGTGCCAGCGGACAGCTTAATGAAAAACTGTTTTTT	CASGQLNEKLFF
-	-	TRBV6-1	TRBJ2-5	TGTGCCAGCAGGGTCGTGTATGGGAGGGAGACCCAGTACTTC	CASRVVYGRETQYF
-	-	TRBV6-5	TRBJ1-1	TGTGCCAGCTTCGGCACTGAAGCTTTCTTT	CASFGTEAFF
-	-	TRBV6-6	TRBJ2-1	TGTGCCAGCAGTTACGAGGCGCAAAGAAGTGAGCAGTTCTTC	CASSYEAQRSEQFF
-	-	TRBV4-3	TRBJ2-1	TGCGCCAGCAGCCAAGCAAATGAGCAGTTCTTC	CASSQANEQFF
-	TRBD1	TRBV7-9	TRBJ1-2	TGTGCCAGCAGCTTAGTGGGACAGGGCGGCCTCTATGGCTACACCTTC	CASSLVGQGGLYGYTF
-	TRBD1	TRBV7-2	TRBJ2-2	TGTGCCAGCAGCTTATACAGGGGGCTTTACACCGGGGAGCTGTTTTTT	CASSLYRGLYTGELFF
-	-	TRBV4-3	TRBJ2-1	TGCGCCAGCAGCCAAGATAGCGCAAGTCAGCAGTTCTTC	CASSQDSASQQFF
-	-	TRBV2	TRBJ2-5	TGTGCCAGCAGTGATCCTGGGGGACGAAGGGGGCAAGAGACCCAGTACTTC	CASSDPGGRRGQETQYF
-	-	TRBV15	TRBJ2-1	TGTGCCACCAGTTTGGGGAGTGAGCAGTTCTTC	CATSLGSEQFF
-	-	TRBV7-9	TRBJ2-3	TGTGCCAGCAGCTCCTGGGCCGGCACAGATACGCAGTATTTT	CASSSWAGTDTQYF
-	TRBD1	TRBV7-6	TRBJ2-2	TGTGCCGGAACCGGGACAGGGGCGAACACCGGGGAGCTGTTTTTT	CAGTGTGANTGELFF
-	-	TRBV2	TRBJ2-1	TGTGCCAGCAGTGTCGGGAATGAGCAGTTCTTC	CASSVGNEQFF
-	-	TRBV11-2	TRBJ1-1	TGTGCCAGCAGCTTCCGGGATGAAGCTTTCTTT	CASSFRDEAFF
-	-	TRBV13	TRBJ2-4	TGTGCCAGCAGCGGGGGCAGGGGAAACATTCAGTACTTC	CASSGGRGNIQYF
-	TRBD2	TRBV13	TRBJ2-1	TGTGCCAGCAGCTCCACCATTAGCGGGAGAGCCCACAATGAGCAGTTCTTC	CASSSTISGRAHNEQFF
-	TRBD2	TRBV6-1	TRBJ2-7	TGTGCCAGCAGTGAAACGGCGGGGGGGCCGGAGGAGCAGTACTTC	CASSETAGGPEEQYF
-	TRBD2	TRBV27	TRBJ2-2	TGTGCCAGCAGTCGCGAGCGGGGACTAGCGGGACCCGGGGAGCTGTTTTTT	CASSRERGLAGPGELFF
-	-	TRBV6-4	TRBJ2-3	TGTGCCAGCAGTGAGGAGGGCGGTCCAGATACGCAGTATTTT	CASSEEGGPDTQYF
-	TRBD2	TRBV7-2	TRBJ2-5	TGTGCCAGCAGCTTAGGGACTAGCGGGGGGGCGGAGGAGACCCAGTACTTC	CASSLGTSGGAEETQYF
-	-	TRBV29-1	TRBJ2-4	TGCAGCCCCTACGTTGGGGGCCTAGCCAAAAACATTCAGTACTTC	CSPYVGGLAKNIQYF
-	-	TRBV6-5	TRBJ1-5	TGTGCCAGCAGACACCCAGGTCAGCCCCAGCATTTT	CASRHPGQPQHF
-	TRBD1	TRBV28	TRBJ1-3	TGTGCCAGCACCACAGGTGGACAGGTCGTCTTTTCTGGAAACACCATATATTTT	CASTTGGQVVFSGNTIYF